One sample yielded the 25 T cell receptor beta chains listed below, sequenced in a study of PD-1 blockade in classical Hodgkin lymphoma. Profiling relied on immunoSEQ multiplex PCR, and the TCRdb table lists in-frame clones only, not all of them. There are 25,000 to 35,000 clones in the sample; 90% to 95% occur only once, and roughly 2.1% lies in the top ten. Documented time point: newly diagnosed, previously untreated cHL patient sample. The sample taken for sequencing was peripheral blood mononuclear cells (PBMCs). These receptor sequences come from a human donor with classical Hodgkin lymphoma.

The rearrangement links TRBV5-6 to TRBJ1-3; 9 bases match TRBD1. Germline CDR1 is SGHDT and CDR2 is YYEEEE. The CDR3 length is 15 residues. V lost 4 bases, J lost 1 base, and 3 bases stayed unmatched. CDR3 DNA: TGTGCCAGCAGCATGGGACAGGGTTCTGGAAACACCATATATTTT. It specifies CASSMGQGSGNTIYF.

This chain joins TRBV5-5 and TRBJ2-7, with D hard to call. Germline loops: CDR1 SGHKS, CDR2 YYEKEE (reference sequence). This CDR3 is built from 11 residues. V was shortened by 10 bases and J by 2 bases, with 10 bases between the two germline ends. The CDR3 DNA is TGTGCCTCCCATAACGCCTACGAGCAGTACTTC. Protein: CASHNAYEQYF.

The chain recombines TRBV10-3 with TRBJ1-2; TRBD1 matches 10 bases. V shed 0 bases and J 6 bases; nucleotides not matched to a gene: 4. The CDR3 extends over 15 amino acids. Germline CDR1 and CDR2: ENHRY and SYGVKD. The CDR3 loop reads CAISESGTGADGYTF. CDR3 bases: TGTGCCATCAGTGAGTCCGGGACAGGGGCGGATGGCTACACCTTC.

CDR3 sequence: CASSIRRQFTNYGYTF. DNA for the CDR3: TGTGCCAGTAGTATTCGGCGACAGTTCACTAACTATGGCTACACCTTC. The chain has TRBV19 and TRBJ1-2; possible D gene TRBD1, 5 bases. V lost 3 bases and J lost 0, with 14 bases in between. Germline V gives CDR1 LNHDA, CDR2 SQIVND (reference sequence). The CDR3 totals 16 residues.

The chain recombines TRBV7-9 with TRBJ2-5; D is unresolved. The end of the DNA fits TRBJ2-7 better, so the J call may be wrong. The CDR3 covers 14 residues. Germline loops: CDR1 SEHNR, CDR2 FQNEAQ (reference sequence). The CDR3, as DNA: TGTGCCAGCAGCTTAGACAGTTACAATTACGAGCAGTACTTC. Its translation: CASSLDSYNYEQYF.

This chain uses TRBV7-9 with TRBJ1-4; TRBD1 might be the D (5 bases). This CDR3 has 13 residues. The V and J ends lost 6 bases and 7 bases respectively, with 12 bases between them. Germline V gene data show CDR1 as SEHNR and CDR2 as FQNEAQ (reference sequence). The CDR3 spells CASRGPRIEKLFF. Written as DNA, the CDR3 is TGTGCCAGCAGGGGGCCTCGGATTGAAAAACTGTTTTTT. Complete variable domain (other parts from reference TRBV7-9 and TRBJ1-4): DTGVSQNPRHKITKRGQNVTFRCDPISEHNRLYWYRQTLGQGPEFLTYFQNEAQLEKSRLLSDRFSAERPKGSFSTLEIQRTEQGDSAMYLCASRGPRIEKLFFGSGTQLSVL.

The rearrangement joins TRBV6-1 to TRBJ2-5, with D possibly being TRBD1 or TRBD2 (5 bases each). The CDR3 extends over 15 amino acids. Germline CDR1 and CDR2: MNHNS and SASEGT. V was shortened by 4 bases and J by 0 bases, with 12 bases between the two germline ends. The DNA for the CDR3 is TGTGCCAGCAGTGTACTAGGGGTGTACCAAGAGACCCAGTACTTC. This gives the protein CASSVLGVYQETQYF.

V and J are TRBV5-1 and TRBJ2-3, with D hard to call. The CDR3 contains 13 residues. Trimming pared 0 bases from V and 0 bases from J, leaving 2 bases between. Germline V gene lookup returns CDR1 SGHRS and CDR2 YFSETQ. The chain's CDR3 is CASSLDSTDTQYF. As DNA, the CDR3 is TGCGCCAGCAGCTTGGACAGCACAGATACGCAGTATTTT.

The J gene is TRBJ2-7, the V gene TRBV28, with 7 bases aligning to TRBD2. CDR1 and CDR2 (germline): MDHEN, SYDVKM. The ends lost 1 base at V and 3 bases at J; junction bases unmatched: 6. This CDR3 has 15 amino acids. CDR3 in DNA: TGTGCCAGCAGTTTATTTGCTAGCGGAGACTACGAGCAGTACTTC. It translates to CASSLFASGDYEQYF.

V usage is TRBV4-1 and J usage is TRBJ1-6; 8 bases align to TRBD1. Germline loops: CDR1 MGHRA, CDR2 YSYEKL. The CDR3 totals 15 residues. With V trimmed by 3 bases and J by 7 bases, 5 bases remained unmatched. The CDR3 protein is CASSHGQGLNSPLHF. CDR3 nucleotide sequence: TGCGCCAGCAGCCACGGACAGGGCTTAAATTCACCCCTCCACTTT.

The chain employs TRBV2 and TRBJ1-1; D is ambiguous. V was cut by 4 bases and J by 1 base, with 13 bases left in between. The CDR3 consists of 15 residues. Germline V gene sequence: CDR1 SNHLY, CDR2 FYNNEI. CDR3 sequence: CASSVGPGTNTEAFF. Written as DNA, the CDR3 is TGTGCCAGCAGTGTGGGCCCGGGCACGAACACTGAAGCTTTCTTT. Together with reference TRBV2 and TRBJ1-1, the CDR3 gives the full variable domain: EPEVTQTPSHQVTQMGQEVILRCVPISNHLYFYWYRQILGQKVEFLVSFYNNEISEKSEIFDDQFSVERPDGSNFTLKIRSTKLEDSAMYFCASSVGPGTNTEAFFGQGTRLTVV.

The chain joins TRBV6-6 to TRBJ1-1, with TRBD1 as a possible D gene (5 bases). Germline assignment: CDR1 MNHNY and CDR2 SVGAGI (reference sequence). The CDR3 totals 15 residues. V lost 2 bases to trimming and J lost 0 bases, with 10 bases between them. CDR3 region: CASSYVGLLNTEAFF. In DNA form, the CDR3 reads TGTGCCAGCAGTTACGTGGGACTGTTGAACACTGAAGCTTTCTTT.

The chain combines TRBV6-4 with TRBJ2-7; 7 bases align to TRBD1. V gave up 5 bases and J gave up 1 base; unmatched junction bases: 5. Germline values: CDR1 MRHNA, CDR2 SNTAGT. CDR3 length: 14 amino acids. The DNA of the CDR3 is TGTGCCAGCAGTCCCGGGACAGAGTCCTACGAGCAGTACTTC. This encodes CASSPGTESYEQYF.

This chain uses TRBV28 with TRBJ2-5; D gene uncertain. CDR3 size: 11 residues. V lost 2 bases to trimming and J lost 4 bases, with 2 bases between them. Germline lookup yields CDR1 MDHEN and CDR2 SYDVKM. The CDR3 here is CASSLGETQYF. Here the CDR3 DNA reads TGTGCCAGCAGTTTAGGAGAGACCCAGTACTTC.

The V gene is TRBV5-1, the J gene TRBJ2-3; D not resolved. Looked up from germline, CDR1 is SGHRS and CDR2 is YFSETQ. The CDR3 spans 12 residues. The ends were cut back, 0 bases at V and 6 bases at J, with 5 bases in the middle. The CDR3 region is CASSLDGDTQYF. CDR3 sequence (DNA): TGCGCCAGCAGCTTGGACGGGGATACGCAGTATTTT.

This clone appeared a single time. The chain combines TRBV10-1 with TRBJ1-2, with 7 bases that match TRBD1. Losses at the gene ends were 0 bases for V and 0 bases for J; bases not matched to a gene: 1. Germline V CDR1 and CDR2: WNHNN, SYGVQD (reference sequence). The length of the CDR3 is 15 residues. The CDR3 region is CASSESRGSNYGYTF. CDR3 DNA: TGCGCCAGCAGTGAGTCCAGGGGGTCTAACTATGGCTACACCTTC.

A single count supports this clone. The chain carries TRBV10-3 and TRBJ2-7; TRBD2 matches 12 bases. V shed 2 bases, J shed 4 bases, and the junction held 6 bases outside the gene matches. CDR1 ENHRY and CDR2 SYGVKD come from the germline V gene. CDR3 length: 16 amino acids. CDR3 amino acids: CAISEPTSGRRYEQYF. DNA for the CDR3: TGTGCCATCAGTGAGCCGACTAGCGGGAGAAGATACGAGCAGTACTTC.

In nucleotides, the CDR3 is TGTGCCAGCAGTCAAGGACGCCTGAACACTGAAGCTTTCTTT. Amino acids: CASSQGRLNTEAFF. The V and J genes are TRBV6-6 and TRBJ1-1; D gene unclear. Trimming stripped 5 bases from V and 0 bases from J, with 10 bases between. Germline V gives CDR1 MNHNY, CDR2 SVGAGI (reference sequence). The CDR3 length is 14 residues.

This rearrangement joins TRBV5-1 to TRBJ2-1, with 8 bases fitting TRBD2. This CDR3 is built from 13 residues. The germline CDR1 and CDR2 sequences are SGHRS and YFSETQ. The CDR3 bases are TGCGCTAGCGGGACCGTCTCCTACAATGAGCAGTTCTTC. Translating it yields CASGTVSYNEQFF.

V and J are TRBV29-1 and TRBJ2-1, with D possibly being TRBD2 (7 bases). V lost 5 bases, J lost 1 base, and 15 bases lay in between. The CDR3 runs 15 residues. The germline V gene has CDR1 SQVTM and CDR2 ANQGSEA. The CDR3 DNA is TGCAGCGTTCTTAAAGGGGGGGCTTCCTACAATGAGCAGTTCTTC. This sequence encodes CSVLKGGASYNEQFF.

CDR3 in amino acids: CASSEEARGAKLFF. The CDR3 bases are TGTGCCAGCAGTGAAGAGGCTAGGGGCGCAAAACTGTTTTTT. V gene TRBV6-1 combines with J gene TRBJ1-4; the D gene is possibly TRBD1 (5 bases). The CDR3 covers 14 residues. Germline V lookup: CDR1 MNHNS, CDR2 SASEGT. Trimming left V 1 base short and J 10 bases short, with 13 bases between.

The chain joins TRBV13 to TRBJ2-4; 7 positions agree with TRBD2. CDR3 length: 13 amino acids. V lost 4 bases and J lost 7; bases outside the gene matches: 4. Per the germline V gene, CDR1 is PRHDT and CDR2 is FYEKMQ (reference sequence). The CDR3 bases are TGTGCCAGCAGCTCTCGGGGGGAGAACATTCAGTACTTC. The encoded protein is CASSSRGENIQYF.

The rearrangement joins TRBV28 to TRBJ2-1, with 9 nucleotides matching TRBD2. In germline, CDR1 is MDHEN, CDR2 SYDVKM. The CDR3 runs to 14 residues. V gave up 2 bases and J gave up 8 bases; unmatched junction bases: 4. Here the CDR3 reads CASSLAGGPDEQFF. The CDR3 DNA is TGTGCCAGCAGTTTAGCGGGAGGGCCGGATGAGCAGTTCTTC.

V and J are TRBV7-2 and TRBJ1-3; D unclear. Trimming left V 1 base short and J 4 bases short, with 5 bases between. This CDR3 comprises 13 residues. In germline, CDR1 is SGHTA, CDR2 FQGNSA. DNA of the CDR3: TGTGCCAGCAGCTTAGGGTTCGGAAACACCATATATTTT. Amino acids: CASSLGFGNTIYF.

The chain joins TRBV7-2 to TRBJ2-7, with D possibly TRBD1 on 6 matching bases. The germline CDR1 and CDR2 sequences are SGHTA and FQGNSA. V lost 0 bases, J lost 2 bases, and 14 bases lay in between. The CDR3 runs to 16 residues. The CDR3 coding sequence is TGTGCCAGCAGCTTAGCAACCGGGACAATGCCCTACGAGCAGTACTTC. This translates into CASSLATGTMPYEQYF.